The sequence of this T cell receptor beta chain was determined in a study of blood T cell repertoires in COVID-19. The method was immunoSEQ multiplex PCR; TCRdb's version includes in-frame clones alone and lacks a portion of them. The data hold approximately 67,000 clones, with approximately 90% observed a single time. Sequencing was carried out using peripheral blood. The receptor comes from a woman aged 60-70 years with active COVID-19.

CDR3 DNA sequence: TGTGCCAGCAGCTTAGGTTACAGGGCCAATCAGCCCCAGCATTTT. Protein product: CASSLGYRANQPQHF. The V call is TRBV7-8, the J call TRBJ1-5, with D perhaps TRBD1 (6 bases). The CDR3 is 15 amino acids. V lost 1 base to trimming and J lost 3 bases, with 10 bases between them. The germline CDR1 and CDR2 sequences are SGHVS and FQNEAQ.